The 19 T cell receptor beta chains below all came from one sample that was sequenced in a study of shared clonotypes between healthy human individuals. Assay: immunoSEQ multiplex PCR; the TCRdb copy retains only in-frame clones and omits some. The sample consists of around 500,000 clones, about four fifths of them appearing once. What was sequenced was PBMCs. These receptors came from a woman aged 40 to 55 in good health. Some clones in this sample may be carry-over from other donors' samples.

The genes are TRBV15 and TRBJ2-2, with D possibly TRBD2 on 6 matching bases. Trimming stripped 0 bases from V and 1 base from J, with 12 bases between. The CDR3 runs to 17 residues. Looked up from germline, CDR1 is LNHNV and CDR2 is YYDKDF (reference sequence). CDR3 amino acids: CATSRDRVGGNTGELFF. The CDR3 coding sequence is TGTGCCACCAGCAGAGATCGCGTGGGGGGGAACACCGGGGAGCTGTTTTTT.

Here the CDR3 DNA reads TGTGCCTGGAGTGTAGATCTGGGAAGCACTGAAGCTTTCTTT. It is translated as CAWSVDLGSTEAFF. This chain connects TRBV30 to TRBJ1-1; D remains unclear. The CDR3 runs to 14 residues. V lost 0 bases, J lost 4 bases, and 12 bases lay in between. The germline V gene encodes CDR1 GTSNPN and CDR2 SVGIG (reference sequence).

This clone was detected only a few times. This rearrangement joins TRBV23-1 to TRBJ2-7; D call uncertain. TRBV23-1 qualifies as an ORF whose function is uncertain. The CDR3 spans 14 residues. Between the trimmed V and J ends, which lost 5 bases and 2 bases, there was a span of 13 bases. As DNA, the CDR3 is TGCGCCAGCAGTTCCGAAGGAGAGCCCTACGAGCAGTACTTC. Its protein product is CASSSEGEPYEQYF.

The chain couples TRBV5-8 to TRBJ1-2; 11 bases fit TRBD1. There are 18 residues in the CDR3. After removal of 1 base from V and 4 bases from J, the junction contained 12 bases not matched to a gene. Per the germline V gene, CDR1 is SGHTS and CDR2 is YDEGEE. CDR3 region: CASSLLPIGDRGIYGYTF. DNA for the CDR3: TGTGCCAGCAGCTTGCTACCTATCGGGGACAGGGGGATCTATGGCTACACCTTC. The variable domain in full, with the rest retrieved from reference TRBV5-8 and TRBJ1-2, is EAGVTQSPTHLIKTRGQQATLRCSPISGHTSVYWYQQALGLGLQFLLWYDEGEERNRGNFPPRFSGRQFPNYSSELNVNALELEDSALYLCASSLLPIGDRGIYGYTFGSGTRLTVV.

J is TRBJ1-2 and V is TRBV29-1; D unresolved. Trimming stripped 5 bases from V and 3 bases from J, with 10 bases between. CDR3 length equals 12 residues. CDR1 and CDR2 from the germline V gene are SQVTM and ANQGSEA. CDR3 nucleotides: TGCAGCGTTTTTGCACCTTACTATGGCTACACCTTC. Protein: CSVFAPYYGYTF.

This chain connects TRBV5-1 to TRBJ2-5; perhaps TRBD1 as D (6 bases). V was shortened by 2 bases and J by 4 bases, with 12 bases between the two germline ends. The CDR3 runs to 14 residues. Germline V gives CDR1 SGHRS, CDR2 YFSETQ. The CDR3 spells CASSFVGHPETQYF. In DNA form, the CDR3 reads TGCGCCAGCAGCTTCGTGGGACATCCAGAGACCCAGTACTTC.

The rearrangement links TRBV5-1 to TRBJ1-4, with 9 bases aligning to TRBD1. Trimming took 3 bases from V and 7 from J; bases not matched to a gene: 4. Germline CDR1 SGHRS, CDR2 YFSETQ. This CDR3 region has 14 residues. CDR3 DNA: TGCGCCAGCAGCTCTAGACAGGGGGGTGAAAAACTGTTTTTT. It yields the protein CASSSRQGGEKLFF.

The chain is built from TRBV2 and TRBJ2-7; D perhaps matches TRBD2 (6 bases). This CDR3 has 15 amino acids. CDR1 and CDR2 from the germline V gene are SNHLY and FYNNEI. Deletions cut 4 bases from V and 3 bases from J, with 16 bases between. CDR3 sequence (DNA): TGTGCCAGCAGTGCTGACCCGGGACTTTACTACGAGCAGTACTTC. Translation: CASSADPGLYYEQYF.

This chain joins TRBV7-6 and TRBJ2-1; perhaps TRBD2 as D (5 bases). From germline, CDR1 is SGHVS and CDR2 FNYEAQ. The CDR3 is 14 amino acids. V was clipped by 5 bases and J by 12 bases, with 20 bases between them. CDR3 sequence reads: CASSAVGSGVGQFF. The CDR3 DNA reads TGTGCCAGCAGCGCCGTTGGGAGCGGTGTGGGGCAGTTCTTC.

For the CDR3, the DNA is TGTGCCAGCAGCTTATCAGGCTACGAGCAGTACTTC. The encoded protein is CASSLSGYEQYF. This chain connects TRBV11-2 to TRBJ2-7, with D unresolved. The CDR3 is 12 amino acids. Looked up from germline, CDR1 is SGHAT and CDR2 is FQNNGV. Trimming pared 2 bases from V and 3 bases from J, leaving 5 bases between.

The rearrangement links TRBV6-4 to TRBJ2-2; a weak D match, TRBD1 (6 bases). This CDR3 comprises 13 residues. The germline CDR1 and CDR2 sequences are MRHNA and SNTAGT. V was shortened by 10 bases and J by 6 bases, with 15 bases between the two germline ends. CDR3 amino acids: CATQEGGAGELFF. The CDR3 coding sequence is TGTGCCACTCAAGAAGGGGGAGCCGGGGAGCTGTTTTTT.

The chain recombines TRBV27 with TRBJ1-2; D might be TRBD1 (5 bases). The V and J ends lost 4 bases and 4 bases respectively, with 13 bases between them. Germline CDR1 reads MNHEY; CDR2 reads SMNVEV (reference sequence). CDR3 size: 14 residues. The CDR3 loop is CASSSPGTSYGYTF. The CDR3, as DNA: TGTGCCAGCAGTTCCCCCGGGACTTCCTATGGCTACACCTTC.

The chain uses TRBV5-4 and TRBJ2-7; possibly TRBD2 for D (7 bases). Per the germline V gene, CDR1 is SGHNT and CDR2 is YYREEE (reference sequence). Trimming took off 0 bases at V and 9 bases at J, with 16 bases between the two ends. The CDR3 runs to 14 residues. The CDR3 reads CASSLAGAGAVQYF. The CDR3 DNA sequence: TGTGCCAGCAGCTTGGCTGGTGCGGGGGCCGTGCAGTACTTC. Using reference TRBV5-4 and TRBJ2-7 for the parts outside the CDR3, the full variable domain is ETGVTQSPTHLIKTRGQQVTLRCSSQSGHNTVSWYQQALGQGPQFIFQYYREEENGRGNFPPRFSGLQFPNYSSELNVNALELDDSALYLCASSLAGAGAVQYFGPGTRLTVT.

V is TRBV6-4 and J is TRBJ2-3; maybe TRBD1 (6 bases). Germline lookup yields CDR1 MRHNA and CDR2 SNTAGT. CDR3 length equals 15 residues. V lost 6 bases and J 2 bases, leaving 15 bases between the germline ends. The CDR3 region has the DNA TGTGCCAGCAGAGATACAGACAGGCCCACAGATACGCAGTATTTT. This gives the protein CASRDTDRPTDTQYF.

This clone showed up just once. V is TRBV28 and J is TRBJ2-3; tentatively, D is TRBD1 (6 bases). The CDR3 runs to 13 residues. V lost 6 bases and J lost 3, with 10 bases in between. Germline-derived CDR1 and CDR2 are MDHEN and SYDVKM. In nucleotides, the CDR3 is TGTGCCAGCAGGGGCAGGGGAACAGATACGCAGTATTTT. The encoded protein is CASRGRGTDTQYF. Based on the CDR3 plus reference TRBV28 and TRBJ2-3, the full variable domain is DVKVTQSSRYLVKRTGEKVFLECVQDMDHENMFWYRQDPGLGLRLIYFSYDVKMKEKGDIPEGYSVSREKKERFSLILESASTNQTSMYLCASRGRGTDTQYFGPGTRLTVL.

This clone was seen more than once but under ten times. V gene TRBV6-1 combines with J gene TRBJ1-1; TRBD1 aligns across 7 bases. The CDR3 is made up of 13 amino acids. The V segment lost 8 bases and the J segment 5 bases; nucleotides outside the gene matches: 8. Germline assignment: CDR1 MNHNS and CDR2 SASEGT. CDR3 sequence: CASGGQMRTEAFF. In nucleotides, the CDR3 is TGTGCCAGCGGGGGACAGATGAGAACTGAAGCTTTCTTT.

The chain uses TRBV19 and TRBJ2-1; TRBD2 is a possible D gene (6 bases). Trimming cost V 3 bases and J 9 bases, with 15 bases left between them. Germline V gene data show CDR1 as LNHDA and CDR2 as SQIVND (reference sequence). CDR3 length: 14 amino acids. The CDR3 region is CASSINRERGEQFF. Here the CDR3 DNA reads TGTGCCAGTAGTATCAACCGGGAGAGAGGTGAGCAGTTCTTC.

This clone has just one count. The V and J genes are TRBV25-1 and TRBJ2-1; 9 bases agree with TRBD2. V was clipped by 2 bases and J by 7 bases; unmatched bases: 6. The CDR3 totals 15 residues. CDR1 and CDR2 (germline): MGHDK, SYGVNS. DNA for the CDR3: TGTGCCAGCAGTGAAATTGCTAGCGGGAAGAATGAGCAGTTCTTC. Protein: CASSEIASGKNEQFF. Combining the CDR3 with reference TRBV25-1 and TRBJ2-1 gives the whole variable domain EADIYQTPRYLVIGTGKKITLECSQTMGHDKMYWYQQDPGMELHLIHYSYGVNSTEKGDLSSESTVSRIRTEHFPLTLESARPSHTSQYLCASSEIASGKNEQFFGPGTRLTVL.

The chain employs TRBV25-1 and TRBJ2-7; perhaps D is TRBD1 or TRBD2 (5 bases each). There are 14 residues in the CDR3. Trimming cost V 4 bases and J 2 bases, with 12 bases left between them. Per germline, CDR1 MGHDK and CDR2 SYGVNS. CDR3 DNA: TGTGCCAGCAGTGCGAGGGGCACAGCCTACGAGCAGTACTTC. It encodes CASSARGTAYEQYF.